This is a list of T cell receptor beta chains from one sample in a study of human T cells and chemical hapten exposure. Each CDR3 protein is one row after TCRdb ran MiXCR on the RACE reads. The sample includes about 110,000 distinct CDR3 sequences, more than 7% of them seen just once. The sequencing used whole blood, collected in connection with sensitization to the hapten diphenylcyclopropenone (DPC). All receptors derive from a woman between 40 and 50 years old with alopecia areata. Some clones in this sample may be carry-over from other donors' samples. The CDR3 runs from the conserved cysteine through the conserved F or W. A D gene is named only where the DNA matches it firmly. Part of the rows lack a size; the others show once, few, many or a class for expanded clones.

>TRBD2|TRBV11-2|TRBJ2-1|15|few
CASSYSGGRPNEQFF
TGTGCCAGCAGCTATAGCGGGGGCCGCCCGAATGAGCAGTTCTTC
>NA|TRBV7-9|TRBJ1-5|15|few
CASSFGGGIHQPQHF
TGTGCCAGCAGCTTCGGTGGGGGGATTCATCAGCCCCAGCATTTT
>NA|TRBV5-6|TRBJ2-2|15|NA
CASSFWQANTGELFF
TGTGCCAGCAGCTTCTGGCAGGCGAACACCGGGGAGCTGTTTTTT
>NA|TRBV6-1|TRBJ2-7|13|NA
CASNLDYAYEQYF
TGTGCCAGCAACCTGGACTACGCCTACGAGCAGTACTTC
>NA|TRBV3-2|TRBJ1-2|16|NA
CASSSTQGGTGYGYTF
TGTGCCAGCAGCTCCACACAAGGGGGCACAGGGTATGGCTACACCTTC
>TRBD2|TRBV6-2/TRBV6-3|TRBJ2-2|16|NA
CASSYRAGENTGELFF
TGTGCCAGCAGTTACCGAGCGGGGGAGAACACCGGGGAGCTGTTTTTT
>NA|TRBV10-3|TRBJ1-1|13|many
CATQVVGSTEAFF
TGTGCCACCCAGGTTGTGGGGAGCACTGAAGCTTTCTTT
>NA|TRBV6-6|TRBJ1-2|13|few
CASSYALQSGYTF
TGTGCCAGCAGTTACGCCCTACAGAGTGGCTACACCTTC
>TRBD1|TRBV7-2|TRBJ2-1|15|many
CASRSDRGGYNEQFF
TGTGCCAGCAGATCCGACAGGGGAGGCTACAATGAGCAGTTCTTC
>NA|TRBV28|TRBJ2-7|13|NA
CATKGFPNREEYF
TGTGCCACCAAAGGGTTCCCAAACAGGGAAGAGTACTTC
>TRBD1|TRBV11-2|TRBJ1-6|15|few
CASSISGQFNSPLHF
TGTGCCAGCAGCATCTCGGGACAGTTTAATTCACCCCTCCACTTT
>TRBD1|TRBV12-3/TRBV12-4|TRBJ1-2|13|many
CASSPTGIYGYTF
TGTGCCAGCAGTCCGACAGGGATCTATGGCTACACCTTC
>NA|TRBV6-2/TRBV6-3|TRBJ1-2|13|few
CASSSQQFYGYTF
TGTGCCAGCAGTTCCCAACAGTTCTATGGCTACACCTTC
>TRBD1|TRBV7-2|TRBJ1-3|17|many
CASSEGQGPRSGNTIYF
TGTGCCAGCAGCGAGGGACAGGGCCCCCGCTCTGGAAACACCATATATTTT
>TRBD1|TRBV28|TRBJ1-2|14|NA
CAIRTGRIGYGYTF
TGTGCCATCCGGACAGGCCGGATAGGCTATGGCTACACCTTC
>TRBD1|TRBV27|TRBJ1-5|15|many
CASSLVGTGAGPQHF
TGTGCCAGCAGTTTAGTGGGGACAGGGGCAGGGCCCCAGCATTTT
>NA|TRBV20-1|TRBJ2-5|9|few
CSAPHPQYF
TGCAGTGCCCCCCATCCCCAGTACTTC
>NA|TRBV3-1|TRBJ1-2|14|many
CASSQVAAEYGYTF
TGTGCCAGCAGCCAAGTGGCGGCAGAATATGGCTACACCTTC
>NA|TRBV18|TRBJ2-2|13|NA
CASSPSGGGELFF
TGTGCCAGCTCACCTTCCGGAGGCGGGGAGCTGTTTTTT
>NA|TRBV20-1|TRBJ2-5|15|NA
CSARGTTGREETQYF
TGCAGTGCTAGAGGTACTACCGGGAGAGAAGAGACCCAGTACTTC
>TRBD1|TRBV4-1|TRBJ1-2|15|NA
CASSQEGQTNYGYTF
TGCGCCAGCAGCCAAGAGGGACAGACCAATTATGGCTACACCTTC
>TRBD1|TRBV9|TRBJ2-5|14|many
CASSRTGTQETQYF
TGTGCCAGCAGCCGGACAGGAACACAAGAGACCCAGTACTTC
>NA|TRBV10-3|TRBJ2-5|14|many
CAISEIAGAETQYF
TGTGCCATCAGTGAAATCGCCGGGGCGGAGACCCAGTACTTC
>TRBD2|TRBV4-2|TRBJ2-1|17|few
CASSQAALLAGDNEQFF
TGTGCCAGCAGCCAAGCCGCGCTTTTAGCGGGTGACAATGAGCAGTTCTTC
>NA|TRBV18|TRBJ2-5|11|many
CASSPAQTQYF
TGTGCCAGCTCACCGGCGCAGACCCAGTACTTC